The 15 T cell receptor beta chains reported below all come from one sample, sequenced in a study of T cell responses to AZD1222 COVID-19 vaccine. TCRdb keeps only in-frame clones here, not all; method: immunoSEQ multiplex PCR. This table has fewer than 95,000 clones, less than 95% appearing once. Material: peripheral blood, obtained 28 days after the second AZD1222 dose. The origin of the receptors is an adult who received the AZD1222 COVID-19 vaccine.

J is TRBJ1-4 and V is TRBV3-1 (or the pseudogene TRBV3-2), with D perhaps matching TRBD1 (6 bases). V lost 8 bases and J lost 7, with 11 bases in between. Germline lookup yields CDR1 LGHDT and CDR2 YNNKEL (reference sequence). This CDR3 spans 12 amino acids. The CDR3 nucleotides are TGTGCCAGCGGGCAGGGGAGTGAAAAACTGTTTTTT. Its protein product is CASGQGSEKLFF.

The chain recombines TRBV3-1 (or the pseudogene TRBV3-2) with TRBJ2-2; the match to TRBD2 covers 8 bases. V dropped 4 bases and J dropped 4; count of bases not matched to a gene: 2. The CDR3 extends over 14 amino acids. CDR1 LGHDT and CDR2 YNNKEL come from the germline V gene (reference sequence). The CDR3 here is CASSPGGATGELFF. The CDR3 DNA follows: TGTGCCAGCAGCCCCGGGGGGGCCACCGGGGAGCTGTTTTTT.

The chain has TRBV19 and TRBJ1-5; the match to TRBD1 covers 10 bases. The germline V gene has CDR1 LNHDA and CDR2 SQIVND (reference sequence). The V segment lost 6 bases and the J segment 7 bases; nucleotides outside the gene matches: 3. The CDR3 consists of 13 residues. The CDR3 sequence: CASSGQGGQPQHF. CDR3 bases: TGTGCCAGTAGCGGACAGGGGGGCCAGCCCCAGCATTTT.

The rearrangement links TRBV2 to TRBJ2-1, with TRBD2 identical over 14 bases. CDR1 is SNHLY, CDR2 FYNNEI, per germline. The junction had 3 bases not matched to a gene; V was cut back by 3 bases and J by 11 bases. This CDR3 contains 14 residues. The CDR3 nucleotides are TGTGCCAGCAGTGAGGGGACTAGCGGGAGCAAGCAGTTCTTC. It specifies CASSEGTSGSKQFF. The full variable domain, rest sourced from reference TRBV2 and TRBJ2-1, is EPEVTQTPSHQVTQMGQEVILRCVPISNHLYFYWYRQILGQKVEFLVSFYNNEISEKSEIFDDQFSVERPDGSNFTLKIRSTKLEDSAMYFCASSEGTSGSKQFFGPGTRLTVL.

This clone came up once. The J gene is TRBJ2-7, the V gene TRBV6-1, with 7 bases matching TRBD2. The J segment lost 2 bases and the V segment lost 0 bases, leaving 7 bases of the junction unmatched. The germline gives CDR1 MNHNS, CDR2 SASEGT. This CDR3 has 16 residues. The chain's CDR3 is CASSEAPGGGAYEQYF. The CDR3 DNA sequence: TGTGCCAGCAGTGAAGCCCCGGGGGGTGGAGCCTACGAGCAGTACTTC.

The chain uses TRBV11-1 and TRBJ2-3, with D perhaps TRBD2 (8 bases). This CDR3 contains 14 residues. The V end was cut by 6 bases, the J end by 11 bases, with 21 bases between. Germline V gene data show CDR1 as SGHAT and CDR2 as FQDESV (reference sequence). The CDR3 loop is CASSSGGTSRGQYF. The CDR3 coding sequence is TGTGCCAGCAGTTCAGGGGGGACTAGTCGTGGGCAGTATTTT.

The chain has TRBV15 and TRBJ2-1, with D perhaps TRBD2 (6 bases). Germline CDR1 LNHNV, CDR2 YYDKDF (reference sequence). V lost 6 bases and J 6 bases, leaving 21 bases between the germline ends. This CDR3 region has 16 residues. The CDR3 here is CATSNGRAGSGNEQFF. The CDR3, as DNA: TGTGCCACCAGTAATGGTAGGGCGGGATCGGGCAATGAGCAGTTCTTC.

This chain joins TRBV19 and TRBJ2-3; D gene ambiguous. Germline V gene data show CDR1 as LNHDA and CDR2 as SQIVND (reference sequence). The ends were cut back, 6 bases at V and 2 bases at J, with 9 bases in the middle. The CDR3 sequence is 13 residues long. The CDR3 is CASSVQITDTQYF. The CDR3 DNA sequence: TGTGCCAGTAGCGTACAGATCACAGATACGCAGTATTTT.

The chain is built from TRBV7-8 and TRBJ2-5; D is perhaps TRBD2 (6 bases). The ends were cut back, 1 base at V and 5 bases at J, with 20 bases in the middle. The CDR3 loop spans 17 amino acids. Germline V CDR1 and CDR2: SGHVS, FQNEAQ. The CDR3 sequence is CASSLEISGGRRETQYF. The CDR3 DNA is TGTGCCAGCAGCTTAGAGATTAGCGGAGGACGGAGGGAGACCCAGTACTTC.

The chain joins TRBV7-9 to TRBJ2-7; D uncertain. CDR3 length: 14 amino acids. Deletions cut 4 bases from V and 0 bases from J, with 10 bases between. Looked up from germline, CDR1 is SEHNR and CDR2 is FQNEAQ (reference sequence). The CDR3 nucleotides are TGTGCCAGCAGCTCCTCGTTTGGCTCCTACGAGCAGTACTTC. This sequence encodes CASSSSFGSYEQYF.

This clone came up a few times. The V call is TRBV4-1, the J call TRBJ2-1, with 10 nucleotides matching TRBD1. The CDR3 spans 15 residues. V dropped 6 bases and J dropped 7; count of bases not matched to a gene: 9. Germline V CDR1 and CDR2: MGHRA, YSYEKL. This CDR3 reads CASSLRDRGENEQFF. As DNA, the CDR3 is TGCGCCAGCAGTCTCCGGGACAGGGGAGAGAATGAGCAGTTCTTC.

The chain employs TRBV19 and TRBJ1-6, with TRBD1 matching 7 bases. Germline loops: CDR1 LNHDA, CDR2 SQIVND (reference sequence). The trim removed 5 bases at V and 6 bases at J, leaving 10 bases unmatched. The CDR3 is 16 amino acids. The CDR3 here is CASSGLETGRNSPLHF. CDR3 coding DNA: TGTGCCAGTAGTGGACTCGAGACAGGGCGTAATTCACCCCTCCACTTT.

This sequence joins TRBV29-1 and TRBJ2-7, with TRBD2 as a possible D gene (5 bases). This CDR3 has 13 residues. V shed 6 bases and J shed 2 bases, with 14 bases lying between them. Germline CDR1 reads SQVTM; CDR2 reads ANQGSEA. As DNA, the CDR3 is TGCAGCGTAAGAGGTTACGGGACCTACGAGCAGTACTTC. It yields the protein CSVRGYGTYEQYF.

CDR3 sequence reads: CASSSGTSGLGVLQYF. The CDR3 DNA reads as TGTGCCAGCAGCTCCGGGACTAGCGGGCTTGGGGTTCTGCAGTACTTC. The chain uses TRBV6-2 or TRBV6-3 and TRBJ2-7; 12 positions agree with TRBD2. CDR3 length: 16 amino acids. CDR1 and CDR2 (germline): MNHEY, SVGEGT. J gave up 9 bases and V 6 bases, and 15 bases lay outside the gene matches.

This clone was counted between two and nine times. The chain has TRBV7-8 and TRBJ2-7, with D perhaps matching TRBD2 (6 bases). CDR3 size: 15 residues. CDR1 is SGHVS and CDR2 is FQNEAQ in the germline V gene. V lost 4 bases to trimming and J lost 2 bases, with 15 bases between them. DNA of the CDR3: TGTGCCAGCAGCTCCGGGAGTGGACGAACCTACGAGCAGTACTTC. As protein: CASSSGSGRTYEQYF. Using reference TRBV7-8 and TRBJ2-7 for the parts outside the CDR3, the full variable domain is GAGVSQSPRYKVAKRGQDVALRCDPISGHVSLFWYQQALGQGPEFLTYFQNEAQLDKSGLPSDRFFAERPEGSVSTLKIQRTQQEDSAVYLCASSSGSGRTYEQYFGPGTRLTVT.